This entry is about one TCR beta chain. The method was immunoSEQ multiplex PCR; TCRdb's version includes in-frame clones alone and lacks a portion of them. The repertoire has approximately 390,000 clones, 70% to 90% of them found once; the top ten carry roughly 2%. This entry belongs to a study of blood T cell repertoires in COVID-19. About the study: Italy, Spain and the United States were the sources of the convalescent and acute COVID-19 samples.

The germline V gene encodes CDR1 ENHRY and CDR2 SYGVKD. The CDR3 covers 14 residues. Deletions cut 5 bases from V and 0 bases from J, with 11 bases between. Sequenced material: PBMCs or T cells enriched from blood (not recorded which). The chain recombines TRBV10-3 with TRBJ2-7, with D possibly matching TRBD1 (6 bases). The receptor was isolated from a woman aged 40 to 55 with acute COVID-19. The CDR3 bases are TGTGCCATCAGTTTGACAGGTATCTCCTACGAGCAGTACTTC. Its translation: CAISLTGISYEQYF.